The clone carrying this TCR beta chain occurred many times. From RNA transcripts, TCR beta CDR3 regions were amplified. HTBI primers were the set used in a first-round RT-PCR of the TCR CDR3. From the multiplex PCR reads, TCRdb called clonotypes with MiXCR, one entry per CDR3 protein. The data contain under 350,000 distinct CDR3 sequences, about 15% of them singletons. The ends lost 0 bases at V and 3 bases at J; junction bases unmatched: 8. Germline values: CDR1 LGHDT, CDR2 YNNKEL (reference sequence). This CDR3 is 18 amino acids long. This specimen belongs to a study of T cells in Graves' hyperthyroidism and ophthalmopathy.

This sequence was found in a woman aged 55-69 years with Graves' ophthalmopathy. Sequenced input: blood. The chain recombines TRBV3-1 with TRBJ2-3; 11 bases match TRBD2. This CDR3 is CASSQDTSGSWRTDTQYF. CDR3 nucleotide sequence: TGTGCCAGCAGCCAAGACACTAGCGGGAGTTGGCGTACAGATACGCAGTATTTT.